Here is one TCR beta chain with its context. What this receptor recognizes is not known. No clone much larger than this one lies a single base away; base qualities are absent. This sample was included in a study of OX40 agonist ivuxolimab in advanced cancers. Regarding the complete study: Ivuxolimab was a fully human IgG2 agonistic monoclonal antibody targeting the costimulatory receptor OX40 (CD134). Prior anti-PD-1, anti-PD-L1 or anti-CTLA-4 therapy was permitted, and checkpoint inhibitors had been received by more than 35% of dose-escalation patients. In the dose-escalation cohort, around four fifths of patients were male, and the mean age was around 65 years with a range of roughly 20 to 79. Partial responses occurred in three dose-escalation patients, of whom one had hepatocellular carcinoma and two had cutaneous melanoma. Intravenous ivuxolimab was administered to patients every 2 weeks at six dose levels: 0.01, 0.1, 0.3, 1.5, 3 and 10 mg/kg. Among the roughly 52 dose-escalation patients, around 19 had hepatocellular carcinoma, about 15 melanoma, 9 renal cell carcinoma and 9 head and neck cancer. Peripheral TCRbeta sequencing was intended to test whether TCR sequence diversity was altered and clonal T-cell expansion was caused by ivuxolimab. The paper covers the monotherapy dose-escalation part of the phase I ivuxolimab trial, which included N ≈ 50 patients.

The CDR3, from cysteine to phenylalanine, totals 12 residues. Only the CDR3 region is kept as DNA, spanning 36 bases read in frame from base 1. The germline V gene yields MDHEN for CDR1 and SYDVKM for CDR2. V sheds 2 bases and J sheds 9 bases, leaving 10 bases between their ends. Overall study outcomes, separate from this receptor: At doses from 0.1 to 3.0 mg/kg, clonal expansion was seen in both CD4+ and CD8+ blood T cells between baseline and week 6. In the 0.1-3.0 mg/kg groups, partial responders had among the lowest normalized peripheral clonal expansion, particularly in CD8+ T cells. The antigen specificity of the clonally expanded peripheral T cells was not determined. Low levels of normalized T-cell clonal expansion were also seen in some nonresponding patients. After ivuxolimab, more expanded clones were found on average in CD8+ T cells than in CD4+ T cells.

To sequence the TCRbeta CDR3 region, genomic DNA was isolated from the sorted cells. The immunoSEQ Assay was used for sequencing of TCRbeta CDR3 regions. The table was pulled from immuneACCESS by TCRdb, which kept in-frame rearrangements only. Such tables lose some clones; where checked, under half of the loss comes from unresolved V genes, and the rest has no known cause. The sample includes over 55,000 clones, with 84% observed a single time. Around 0.77% of the sample belongs to the ten largest clones. Patients with a history of autoimmune disease or receiving systemic immunosuppression were excluded from the trial. Peripheral blood for TCR sequencing was drawn from every dose cohort at baseline, at cycle 4 day 1 and at cycle 7 day 1. Samples came from an open-label, multicenter, first-in-human phase I dose-escalation trial of ivuxolimab. The trial enrolled adults with locally advanced or metastatic head and neck squamous cell, hepatocellular, melanoma or renal cell carcinoma. Before TCR sequencing, CD4+ and CD8+ T cells were separately sorted from peripheral blood.

The sequence derives from an adult with an advanced solid tumor such as melanoma, head and neck, liver or kidney cancer. The chain joins TRBV28 to TRBJ1-1, and TRBD1 may be the D gene, going by 6 matching bases. The starting material was CD4+ or CD8+ T cells sorted from blood, obtained in a trial of the OX40 agonist ivuxolimab. The DNA reads as follows: TGTGCCAGCAGTTTACCCAGGGGCCAAGCTTTCTTT. Translated, it gives CASSLPRGQAFF.